This T cell receptor (beta chain) was recovered during a study of OX40 agonist ivuxolimab in advanced cancers. Overall study findings and caveats: There were, on average, more expanded clones in CD8+ T cells than in CD4+. Within 6 weeks, CD4+ and CD8+ blood T cells expanded clonally at 0.1 to 3.0 mg/kg.

Details on this clone: The target antigen is unknown.

Looked up from germline, CDR1 is SGHRS and CDR2 is YFSETQ. Trimming left V 0 bases short and J 1 base short, with 10 bases between. CDR3 size: 15 residues. Measured with immunoSEQ multiplex PCR; TCRdb has only the in-frame clones, and not every one. The sample contains about 10,000 clones, around 80% of which appear only once. The receptor's source is an adult with an advanced solid tumor such as melanoma, head and neck, liver or kidney cancer. This sample comprised CD4+ or CD8+ T cells sorted from blood, obtained in a trial of the OX40 agonist ivuxolimab. V is TRBV5-1 and J is TRBJ2-5; no definite D call. The CDR3 sequence is CASSLGVVTQETQYF. The DNA of the CDR3 is TGCGCCAGCAGCTTGGGGGTGGTGACCCAAGAGACCCAGTACTTC.